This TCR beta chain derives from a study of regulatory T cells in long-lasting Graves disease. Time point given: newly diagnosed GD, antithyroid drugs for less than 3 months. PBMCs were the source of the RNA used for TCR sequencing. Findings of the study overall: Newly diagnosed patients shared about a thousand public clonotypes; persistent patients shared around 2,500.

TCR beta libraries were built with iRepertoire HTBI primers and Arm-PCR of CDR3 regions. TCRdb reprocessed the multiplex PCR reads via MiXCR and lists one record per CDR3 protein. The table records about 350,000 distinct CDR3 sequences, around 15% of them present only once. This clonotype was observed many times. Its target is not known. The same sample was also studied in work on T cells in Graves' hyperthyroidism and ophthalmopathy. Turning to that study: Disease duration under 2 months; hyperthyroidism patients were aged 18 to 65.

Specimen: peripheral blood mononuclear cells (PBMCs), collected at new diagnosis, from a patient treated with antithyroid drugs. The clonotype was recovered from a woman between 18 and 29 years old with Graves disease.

CDR3 DNA sequence: TGTGCCAGCAGTACCAGACTAGCGGGAAAAAATGAGCAGTTCTTC. This sequence encodes CASSTRLAGKNEQFF. The chain carries TRBV28 and TRBJ2-1; TRBD2 matches 11 bases. The CDR3 is 15 residues long. Trimming removed 5 bases from V and 7 bases from J; junction bases left unmatched: 7. Germline V gives CDR1 MDHEN, CDR2 SYDVKM.